Below are 2 T cell receptor beta chains sequenced from a single sample in a study of blood T cells in healthy people across ages. The use of a sample-barcoded 5' primer and a J-beta primer mix characterized a second PCR of roughly 6 to 11 cycles. Via MiXCR, TCRdb re-called the 5' RACE reads, giving one row per CDR3 protein. The table includes 700,000 to 950,000 distinct CDR3 sequences, about 40% detected once. The material sequenced was blood. These receptors came from a woman aged 55 to 70 in good health.

The chain couples TRBV2 to TRBJ2-3, with D perhaps being TRBD1 or TRBD2 (6 bases each). The germline CDR1 and CDR2 sequences are SNHLY and FYNNEI. V was clipped by 6 bases and J by 1 base, with 17 bases between them. The CDR3 length is 16 residues. DNA for the CDR3: TGTGCCAGCAGCGAGTGGGGGGCCGGCGGCACAGATACGCAGTATTTT. Its translation is CASSEWGAGGTDTQYF.

This rearrangement joins TRBV29-1 to TRBJ2-1; 9 bases are a match to TRBD1. Germline values: CDR1 SQVTM, CDR2 ANQGSEA. This CDR3 region has 13 residues. Losses at the gene ends were 7 bases for V and 8 bases for J; bases not matched to a gene: 9. The CDR3, as DNA: TGCAGCGGCGGACAGGGGATATTATATGAGCAGTTCTTC. Its translation: CSGGQGILYEQFF.